Listed below are T cell receptor beta chains from one sample, sequenced in a study of T cells in Graves' hyperthyroidism and ophthalmopathy. One entry per CDR3 protein results from TCRdb running MiXCR on the multiplex PCR reads. The data hold 400,000 to 450,000 distinct CDR3 sequences, with roughly 15% observed a single time. The sample consisted of blood. The source of these receptors is a man younger than 35 with Graves' ophthalmopathy. Both conserved end residues are part of each CDR3. A D gene is named only where the DNA matches it firmly. Some rows mark clone size as missing; the rest say once, few, many or name a class of expanded clone.

few	TRBD2	TRBV6-1	TRBJ2-1	TGTGCCAGCAGTGAAGTCCCAGCGGGGGAGCTCAATGAGCAGTTCTTC	CASSEVPAGELNEQFF
-	TRBD1	TRBV28	TRBJ1-1	TGTGCCAGCAGTTCCGGGACAGGGTTGAACACTGAAGCTTTCTTT	CASSSGTGLNTEAFF
many	-	TRBV7-2	TRBJ2-1	TGTGCCAGCAGCCTATCGGGGGTCTACAATGAGCAGTTCTTC	CASSLSGVYNEQFF
many	-	TRBV20-1	TRBJ2-3	TGCAGTGCTAGAGATGGTACAGCAGATACGCAGTATTTT	CSARDGTADTQYF
-	-	TRBV12-5	TRBJ2-1	TGTGCTAGTGCCCTAGGGGGGTTCAATGAGCAGTTCTTC	CASALGGFNEQFF
many	-	TRBV27	TRBJ2-7	TGTGCCAGCAGTTTATCTGTTAGGTTCGAGCAGTACTTC	CASSLSVRFEQYF
many	TRBD2	TRBV10-3	TRBJ2-3	TGTGCCATCTCTCTGCGGGAGGTCACAGATACGCAGTATTTT	CAISLREVTDTQYF
many	TRBD2	TRBV9	TRBJ2-5	TGTGCCAGCAGCGTAGCAATACTAGCGGGCCAAGAGACCCAGTACTTC	CASSVAILAGQETQYF
-	TRBD1	TRBV13	TRBJ1-1	TGTGCCAGCAGCTTACTGGGGACAGGTGAAGCTTTCTTT	CASSLLGTGEAFF
many	-	TRBV6-1	TRBJ1-5	TGTGCCAGCAGTACTCCAAGGGGGAGTTGGGATCAGCCCCAGCATTTT	CASSTPRGSWDQPQHF
-	-	TRBV5-8	TRBJ1-3	TGTGCCAGCAGCTTGGCTCGGACAGTCTCTGGAAACACCATATATTTT	CASSLARTVSGNTIYF
many	TRBD2	TRBV9	TRBJ2-1	TGTGCCAGCAGCGAGCCAACTAGCGATGGGGCGGAAGATGAGCAGTTCTTC	CASSEPTSDGAEDEQFF
-	-	TRBV18	TRBJ2-5	TGTGCCAGCCCACAAGGCGGGACACGCTCGTACCAAGAGACCCAGTACTTC	CASPQGGTRSYQETQYF
-	TRBD2	TRBV30	TRBJ2-3	TGTGCCTGGAGGCACCTAGCGGGAGATACGCAGTATTTT	CAWRHLAGDTQYF
many	-	TRBV24-1	TRBJ1-2	TGTGCCACCAGTGATTTTACCCAAAACTATGGCTACACCTTC	CATSDFTQNYGYTF
many	-	TRBV5-1	TRBJ1-3	TGCGCCAGCAGCTTGGCAGGGATCACTGGAAACACCATATATTTT	CASSLAGITGNTIYF
many	TRBD2	TRBV11-2	TRBJ2-3	TGTGCCAGCAGCCCGAGACTAGCGGGGACTACAGATACGCAGTATTTT	CASSPRLAGTTDTQYF
many	-	TRBV7-6	TRBJ2-7	TGTGCCAGCAGCCTAGGAGGTAGCGGACCTTCCTACGAGCAGTACTTC	CASSLGGSGPSYEQYF